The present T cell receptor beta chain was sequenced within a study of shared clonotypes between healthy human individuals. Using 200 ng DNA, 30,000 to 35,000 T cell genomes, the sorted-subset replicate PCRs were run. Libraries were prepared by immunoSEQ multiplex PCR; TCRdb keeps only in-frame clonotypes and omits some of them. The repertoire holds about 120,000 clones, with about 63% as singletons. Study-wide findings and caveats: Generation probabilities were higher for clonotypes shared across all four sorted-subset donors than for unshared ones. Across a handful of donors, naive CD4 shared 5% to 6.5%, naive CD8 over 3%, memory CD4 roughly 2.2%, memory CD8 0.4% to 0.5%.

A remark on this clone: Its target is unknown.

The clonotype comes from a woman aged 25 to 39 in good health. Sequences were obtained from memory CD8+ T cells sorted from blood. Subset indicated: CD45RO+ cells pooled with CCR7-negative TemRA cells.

The CDR3 here is CASSQTGVATDTQYF. Here the CDR3 DNA reads TGTGCCAGCAGCCAGACAGGGGTCGCCACAGATACGCAGTATTTT. V usage is TRBV7-2 and J usage is TRBJ2-3; 8 positions match TRBD1. Looked up from germline, CDR1 is SGHTA and CDR2 is FQGNSA. V was clipped by 5 bases and J by 2 bases; unmatched bases: 6. This CDR3 has 15 amino acids.